Listed below are T cell receptor beta chains from one sample, sequenced in a study of T cell responses to AZD1222 COVID-19 vaccine. TCRdb keeps only in-frame clones here, not all; method: immunoSEQ multiplex PCR. The sample shows approximately 150,000 clones, approximately 94% of them seen only once. Here the sequenced sample was peripheral blood, taken 28 days after the second AZD1222 dose. These TCRs come from an adult who received the AZD1222 COVID-19 vaccine. Each CDR3 is given with its conserved first and last residue. D genes are given only for firm matches. Some rows mark clone size as missing; the rest say once, few, many or name a class of expanded clone.

clone size | CDR3 length | D gene | J gene | V gene | CDR3 protein | CDR3 DNA
- | 12 | - | TRBJ1-5 | TRBV10-2 | CASSAGVQPQHF | TGCGCCAGCAGTGCCGGGGTACAGCCCCAGCATTTT
- | 13 | - | TRBJ2-7 | TRBV7-8 | CASSSHSQDEQYF | TGTGCCAGCAGCTCCCACTCACAAGACGAGCAGTACTTC
- | 15 | TRBD1 | TRBJ1-1 | TRBV5-1 | CASSPPTGVNTEAFF | TGCGCCAGCAGCCCACCGACAGGGGTGAACACTGAAGCTTTCTTT
- | 11 | - | TRBJ2-3 | TRBV10-2 | CASSETDTQYF | TGCGCCAGCAGTGAGACAGATACGCAGTATTTT
- | 13 | - | TRBJ1-5 | TRBV12-3/TRBV12-4 | CASSLFGSQPQHF | TGTGCCAGCAGTTTATTTGGGAGCCAGCCCCAGCATTTT
- | 15 | - | TRBJ1-4 | TRBV7-9 | CASSFSALPNEKLFF | TGTGCCAGCAGTTTCTCGGCCCTTCCTAATGAAAAACTGTTTTTT
- | 10 | - | TRBJ2-1 | TRBV20-1 | CSARDWEQFF | TGCAGTGCTAGAGATTGGGAGCAGTTCTTC
- | 11 | - | TRBJ2-5 | TRBV2 | CASSVAATQYF | TGTGCCAGCAGTGTCGCAGCGACCCAGTACTTC
- | 15 | - | TRBJ1-1 | TRBV19 | CASSIWGAVITEAFF | TGTGCCAGTAGTATATGGGGTGCGGTTATCACTGAAGCTTTCTTT
- | 12 | - | TRBJ2-5 | TRBV25-1 | CASSENGETQYF | TGTGCCAGCAGTGAGAATGGCGAGACCCAGTACTTC
- | 14 | - | TRBJ1-4 | TRBV30 | CAWSQGGSSEKLFF | TGTGCCTGGAGTCAGGGAGGTTCGAGTGAAAAACTGTTTTTT
- | 17 | - | TRBJ2-3 | TRBV7-9 | CASSLGQQDSSTDTQYF | TGTGCCAGCAGCTTAGGACAGCAGGATTCAAGCACAGATACGCAGTATTTT
- | 14 | - | TRBJ2-3 | TRBV2 | CASSELGRTDTQYF | TGTGCCAGCAGTGAACTTGGGCGCACAGATACGCAGTATTTT
- | 16 | - | TRBJ2-1 | TRBV5-1 | CASSLAPGSSANEQFF | TGCGCCAGCAGCTTGGCACCGGGCTCGTCGGCCAATGAGCAGTTCTTC
- | 10 | - | TRBJ1-2 | TRBV29-1 | CSVDRYGYTF | TGCAGCGTTGATAGATATGGCTACACCTTC
- | 15 | - | TRBJ2-1 | TRBV19 | CASSNYPSSYNEQFF | TGTGCCAGTAGTAACTATCCGAGCTCCTACAATGAGCAGTTCTTC
once | 18 | - | TRBJ1-5 | TRBV27 | CASSRQGPAGVGNQPQHF | TGTGCCAGCAGTCGCCAGGGCCCCGCCGGGGTAGGAAATCAGCCCCAGCATTTT
- | 15 | - | TRBJ2-7 | TRBV3-1/TRBV3-2 | CASSQEPAVTYEQYF | TGTGCCAGCAGCCAAGAGCCGGCTGTTACCTACGAGCAGTACTTC
- | 17 | TRBD2 | TRBJ2-7 | TRBV7-6 | CASSLARGREGNYEQYF | TGTGCCAGCAGCTTAGCGCGGGGACGGGAGGGGAACTACGAGCAGTACTTC
- | 13 | TRBD2 | TRBJ2-7 | TRBV7-3 | CASSWAGGYEQYF | TGTGCCAGCAGCTGGGCGGGAGGTTACGAGCAGTACTTC
- | 14 | - | TRBJ2-5 | TRBV5-1 | CASSLSGGDETQYF | TGCGCCAGCAGCTTGTCCGGGGGCGACGAGACCCAGTACTTC
- | 13 | - | TRBJ1-5 | TRBV19 | CASSTREYQPQHF | TGTGCCAGTAGTACTAGGGAATATCAGCCCCAGCATTTT
- | 13 | - | TRBJ1-5 | TRBV28 | CASSRQLNQPQHF | TGTGCCAGCAGTAGACAACTCAATCAGCCCCAGCATTTT
- | 12 | - | TRBJ1-5 | TRBV28 | CASRWSNQPQHF | TGTGCCAGCAGATGGAGCAATCAGCCCCAGCATTTT
- | 15 | TRBD2 | TRBJ2-3 | TRBV5-1 | CASSLWVAGGDTQYF | TGCGCCAGCAGCTTGTGGGTAGCGGGAGGAGATACGCAGTATTTT
- | 15 | - | TRBJ1-5 | TRBV21-1 | CASRRDTAGNQPQHF | TGTGCCAGCAGGCGGGACACTGCGGGCAATCAGCCCCAGCATTTT
once | 17 | - | TRBJ2-1 | TRBV4-3 | CASSQGAGTRAYNEQFF | TGCGCCAGCAGCCAAGGGGCCGGGACTCGCGCTTACAATGAGCAGTTCTTC
- | 15 | - | TRBJ2-2 | TRBV3-1/TRBV3-2 | CASSLSVTRPGELFF | TGTGCCAGCAGCCTTAGCGTCACCCGTCCCGGGGAGCTGTTTTTT
- | 16 | - | TRBJ2-3 | TRBV28 | CASSLRKGAGPDTQYF | TGTGCCAGCAGTTTGAGGAAGGGAGCGGGCCCAGATACGCAGTATTTT
- | 15 | - | TRBJ1-4 | TRBV6-5 | CASSYGGATNEKLFF | TGTGCCAGCAGTTACGGGGGGGCAACTAATGAAAAACTGTTTTTT
- | 13 | - | TRBJ2-7 | TRBV13 | CASSTHAVYEQYF | TGTGCCAGCAGCACCCATGCAGTCTACGAGCAGTACTTC
- | 13 | - | TRBJ2-5 | TRBV28 | CATSRDPAETQYF | TGTGCCACCTCCCGGGACCCCGCGGAGACCCAGTACTTC
- | 17 | TRBD1 | TRBJ1-1 | TRBV4-2 | CASSQVSQGARNTEAFF | TGTGCCAGCAGCCAAGTATCACAGGGGGCACGGAACACTGAAGCTTTCTTT
- | 17 | - | TRBJ2-7 | TRBV6-2/TRBV6-3 | CASSYSSGGPTSYEQYF | TGTGCCAGCAGTTACTCTTCCGGGGGCCCCACCTCCTACGAGCAGTACTTC
- | 14 | - | TRBJ1-5 | TRBV27 | CASSLASDNQPQHF | TGTGCCAGCAGTTTAGCGTCTGACAATCAGCCCCAGCATTTT
- | 12 | - | TRBJ2-7 | TRBV2 | CATGAGAYEQYF | TGTGCCACAGGGGCAGGAGCCTACGAGCAGTACTTC
- | 15 | - | TRBJ2-2 | TRBV28 | CASSIRTAHHGELFF | TGTGCCAGCAGTATCCGGACAGCCCACCACGGGGAGCTGTTTTTT
- | 15 | - | TRBJ2-1 | TRBV19 | CASRSISGPNNEQLF | TGTGCCAGTAGATCCATCAGCGGGCCCAACAATGAGCAGCTCTTC
once | 14 | - | TRBJ1-3 | TRBV5-1 | CASSQQGTGNTIYF | TGCGCCAGCAGCCAGCAGGGAACGGGAAACACCATATATTTT
- | 13 | TRBD2 | TRBJ2-7 | TRBV6-2/TRBV6-3 | CASSWVAGDEQYF | TGTGCCAGCAGTTGGGTAGCGGGAGACGAGCAGTACTTC
- | 12 | - | TRBJ2-5 | TRBV5-1 | CASSVQGETQYF | TGCGCCAGCAGCGTGCAGGGAGAGACCCAGTACTTC
- | 14 | TRBD2 | TRBJ2-7 | TRBV6-2/TRBV6-3 | CASSYGTSAYEQYF | TGTGCCAGCAGTTACGGGACTAGCGCCTACGAGCAGTACTTC
- | 12 | - | TRBJ2-3 | TRBV5-5 | CASSLWEDTQYF | TGTGCCAGCAGCTTGTGGGAGGATACGCAGTATTTT
- | 12 | TRBD1 | TRBJ2-1 | TRBV2 | CATRPDRGEQFF | TGTGCCACCCGCCCTGACAGGGGTGAGCAGTTCTTC
- | 15 | - | TRBJ1-1 | TRBV6-5 | CASSYSTRRNTEAFF | TGTGCCAGCAGTTACTCTACCCGGAGGAACACTGAAGCTTTCTTT
once | 14 | TRBD1 | TRBJ2-7 | TRBV4-1 | CASSSGRGRAEQYF | TGCGCCAGCAGCTCGGGCAGGGGGCGAGCCGAGCAGTACTTC
- | 13 | TRBD1 | TRBJ1-5 | TRBV2 | CASHRGHGQPQHF | TGTGCCAGTCACAGGGGGCACGGTCAGCCCCAGCATTTT
- | 14 | TRBD1 | TRBJ1-6 | TRBV9 | CASSQGQGDSPLHF | TGTGCCAGCAGCCAGGGACAGGGGGATTCACCCCTCCACTTT
- | 12 | - | TRBJ1-4 | TRBV19 | CASRRLDEKLFF | TGTGCCAGTAGACGGCTGGATGAAAAACTGTTTTTT